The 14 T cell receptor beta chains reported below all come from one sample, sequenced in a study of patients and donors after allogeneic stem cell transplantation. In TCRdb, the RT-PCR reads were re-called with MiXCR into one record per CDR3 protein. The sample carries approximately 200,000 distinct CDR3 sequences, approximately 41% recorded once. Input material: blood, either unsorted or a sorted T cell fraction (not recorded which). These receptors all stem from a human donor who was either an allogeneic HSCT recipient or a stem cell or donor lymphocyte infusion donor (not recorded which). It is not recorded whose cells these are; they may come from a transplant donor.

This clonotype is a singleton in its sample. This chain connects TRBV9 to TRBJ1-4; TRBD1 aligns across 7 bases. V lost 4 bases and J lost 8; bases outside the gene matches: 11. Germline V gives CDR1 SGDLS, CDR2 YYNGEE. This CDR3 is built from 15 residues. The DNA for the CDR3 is TGTGCCAGCAGCCGGGAGACAGGGTTGAACGAAAAACTGTTTTTT. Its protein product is CASSRETGLNEKLFF.

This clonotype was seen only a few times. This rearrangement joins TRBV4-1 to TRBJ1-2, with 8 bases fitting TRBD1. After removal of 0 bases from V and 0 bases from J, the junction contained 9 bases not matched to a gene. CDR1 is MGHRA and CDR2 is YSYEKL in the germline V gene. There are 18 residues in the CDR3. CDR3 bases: TGCGCCAGCAGCCAAGAAAGGGACAGGCTCATTCCTAACTATGGCTACACCTTC. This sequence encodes CASSQERDRLIPNYGYTF.

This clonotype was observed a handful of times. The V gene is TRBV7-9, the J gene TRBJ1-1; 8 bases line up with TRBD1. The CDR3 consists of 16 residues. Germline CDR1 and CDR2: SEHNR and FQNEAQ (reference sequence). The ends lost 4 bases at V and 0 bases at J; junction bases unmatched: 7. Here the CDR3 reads CASSSNRQGMNTEAFF. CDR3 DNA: TGTGCCAGCAGCTCCAACCGACAGGGGATGAACACTGAAGCTTTCTTT.

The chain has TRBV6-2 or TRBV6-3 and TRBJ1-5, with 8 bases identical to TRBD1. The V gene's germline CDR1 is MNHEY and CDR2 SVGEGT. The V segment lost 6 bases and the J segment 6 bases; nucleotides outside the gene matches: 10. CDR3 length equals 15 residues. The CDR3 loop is CASSPPQGGAQPQHF. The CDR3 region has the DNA TGTGCCAGCAGCCCTCCACAGGGGGGAGCTCAGCCCCAGCATTTT.

CDR3 residues: CASCPRRAHEQYF. The DNA of the CDR3 is TGTGCTAGCTGCCCCAGGAGGGCCCACGAGCAGTACTTC. The chain links TRBV12-5 to TRBJ2-7, with a possible D match to TRBD2 (6 bases). CDR1 and CDR2 from the germline V gene are LGHNT and FRNRAP. The CDR3 length is 13 residues. V gave up 9 bases and J gave up 5 bases, with 17 bases separating them.

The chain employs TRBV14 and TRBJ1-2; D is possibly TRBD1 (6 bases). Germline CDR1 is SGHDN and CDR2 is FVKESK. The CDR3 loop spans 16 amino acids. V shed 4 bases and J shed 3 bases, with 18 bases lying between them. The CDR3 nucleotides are TGTGCCAGCAGCCCAGGTCTGGACAGACTCTACTATGGCTACACCTTC. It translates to CASSPGLDRLYYGYTF. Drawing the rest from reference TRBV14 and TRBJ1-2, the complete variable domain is EAGVTQFPSHSVIEKGQTVTLRCDPISGHDNLYWYRRVMGKEIKFLLHFVKESKQDESGMPNNRFLAERTGGTYSTLKVQPAELEDSGVYFCASSPGLDRLYYGYTFGSGTRLTVV.

CDR3 sequence (DNA): TGTGCCAGCAGCTTACCAGGGGCTCGGGGGGAGCTGTTTTTT. It translates to CASSLPGARGELFF. This chain connects TRBV13 to TRBJ2-2; TRBD1 is a possible D gene (6 bases). V was pared by 2 bases and J by 8 bases, with 12 bases between. There are 14 residues in the CDR3. Germline V gene data show CDR1 as PRHDT and CDR2 as FYEKMQ (reference sequence).

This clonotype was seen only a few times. CDR3 loop: CSGSFPAGFYYGYTF. The CDR3 nucleotides read TGCAGCGGTAGCTTTCCGGCAGGCTTTTACTATGGCTACACCTTC. The genes are TRBV29-1 and TRBJ1-2; D remains unclear. The CDR3 sequence is 15 residues long. Germline CDR1 and CDR2: SQVTM and ANQGSEA. Trimming stripped 7 bases from V and 3 bases from J, with 21 bases between.

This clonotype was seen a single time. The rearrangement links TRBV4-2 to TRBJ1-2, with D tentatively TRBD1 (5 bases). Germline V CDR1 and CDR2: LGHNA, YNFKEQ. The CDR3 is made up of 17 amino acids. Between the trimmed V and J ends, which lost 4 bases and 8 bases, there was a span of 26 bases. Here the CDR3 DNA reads TGTGCCAGCAGCCGATTCTTGAAGGGGAGGGACGGATACGGCTACACCTTC. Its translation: CASSRFLKGRDGYGYTF.

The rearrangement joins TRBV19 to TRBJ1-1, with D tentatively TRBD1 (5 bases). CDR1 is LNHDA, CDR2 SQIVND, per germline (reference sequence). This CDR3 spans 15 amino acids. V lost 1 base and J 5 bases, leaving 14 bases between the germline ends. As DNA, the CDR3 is TGTGCCAGTAGTATAGGAACGGGGCTAAGAACTGAAGCTTTCTTT. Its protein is CASSIGTGLRTEAFF.

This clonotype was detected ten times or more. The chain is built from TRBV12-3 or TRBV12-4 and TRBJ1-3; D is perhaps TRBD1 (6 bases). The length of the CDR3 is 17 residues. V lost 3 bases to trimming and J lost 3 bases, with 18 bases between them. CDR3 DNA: TGTGCCAGCAGTTTTTGGGGCCAGGGGTTACTTGGAAACACCATATATTTT. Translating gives CASSFWGQGLLGNTIYF.

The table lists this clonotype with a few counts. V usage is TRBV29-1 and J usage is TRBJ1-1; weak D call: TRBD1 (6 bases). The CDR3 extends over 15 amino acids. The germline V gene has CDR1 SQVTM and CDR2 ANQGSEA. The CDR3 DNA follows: TGCACCATTCTTGCCCCGGGACAAATTAACACTGAAGCTTTCTTT. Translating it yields CTILAPGQINTEAFF.

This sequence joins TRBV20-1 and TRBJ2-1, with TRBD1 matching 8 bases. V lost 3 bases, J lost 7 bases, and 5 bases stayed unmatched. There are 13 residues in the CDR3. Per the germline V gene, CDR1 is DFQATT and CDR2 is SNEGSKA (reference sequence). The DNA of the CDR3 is TGCAGTGCTAGGTGGACAGGGACGAATGAGCAGTTCTTC. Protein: CSARWTGTNEQFF.

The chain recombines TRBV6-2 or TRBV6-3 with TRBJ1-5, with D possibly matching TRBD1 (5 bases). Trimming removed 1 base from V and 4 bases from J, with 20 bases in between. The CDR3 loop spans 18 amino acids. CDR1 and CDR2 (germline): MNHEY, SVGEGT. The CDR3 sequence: CASSYFGKGQIVNQPQHF. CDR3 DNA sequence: TGTGCCAGCAGTTACTTCGGAAAAGGACAAATTGTAAATCAGCCCCAGCATTTT.